This TCR beta chain emerged from a study of shared clonotypes between healthy human individuals. Study conclusions and caveats: Sample collection involved blood only; tissue repertoires are likely different.

As concerns this clone: Its antigen remains unknown.

The authors divided CD4+ cells into CD45RA+ naive and CD45RA-negative memory subsets. The table came from immunoSEQ multiplex PCR; TCRdb's copy has only in-frame clones and leaves some out. The sample records 190,000 or so clones, approximately 61% being singletons. CDR3 length equals 14 residues. From germline, CDR1 is MNHEY and CDR2 SVGAGI. V trimming: 2 bases; J trimming: 6 bases; junction bases outside the gene matches: 5. The sequenced sample was memory CD4+ T cells sorted from blood. The subset here: CD45RA-negative fraction. V usage is TRBV6-5 and J usage is TRBJ1-2; 8 positions match TRBD1. This TCR was sampled from a man in his thirties or forties in good health. The CDR3 DNA follows: TGTGCCAGCAGTTACCGGCAGGGGGCGCATGGCTACACCTTC. Its protein is CASSYRQGAHGYTF.